The 17 T cell receptor beta chains reported below all come from one sample, sequenced in a study of cytomegalovirus exposure and HLA in healthy donors. The PCR contained 60 Vbeta and 13 Jbeta primers. TCRdb's copy holds only in-frame clones and misses some; the assay was immunoSEQ multiplex PCR. Seen here are approximately 170,000 clones, roughly 80% observed once, and the top ten hold approximately 1.3%. Sequenced material: PBMCs. All receptors come from a man aged 50-59 years in good health and CMV-seropositive.

The chain is built from TRBV5-6 and TRBJ1-3, with TRBD1 as a possible D gene (5 bases). The CDR3 spans 14 residues. Trimming took 5 bases from V and 2 from J, leaving 11 bases between them. CDR1 and CDR2 (germline): SGHDT, YYEEEE. The CDR3 loop reads CASREQVAGNTIYF. The CDR3 DNA reads as TGTGCCAGCAGAGAACAGGTTGCTGGAAACACCATATATTTT.

The chain uses TRBV18 and TRBJ1-5; D not resolved. Trimming removed 2 bases from V and 3 bases from J, with 11 bases in between. Germline CDR1 reads KGHSH; CDR2 reads LQKENI. CDR3 length equals 15 residues. The CDR3: CASSPGEGANQPQHF. As DNA, the CDR3 is TGTGCCAGCTCACCAGGTGAAGGAGCCAATCAGCCCCAGCATTTT.

The rearrangement links TRBV10-2 to TRBJ2-2; D is perhaps TRBD2 (5 bases). CDR1 and CDR2 from the germline V gene are WSHSY and SAAADI. Trimming shortened V by 4 bases and J by 1 base, and 10 bases separated the two germline ends. This CDR3 is built from 15 residues. The CDR3 loop reads CASSARAQNTGELFF. The CDR3 nucleotides read TGCGCCAGCAGTGCGAGGGCTCAGAACACCGGGGAGCTGTTTTTT.

V usage is TRBV6-5 and J usage is TRBJ1-3; possible D gene TRBD1, 6 bases. Per the germline V gene, CDR1 is MNHEY and CDR2 is SVGAGI. V lost 6 bases, J lost 4 bases, and 10 bases lay in between. The CDR3 loop spans 13 amino acids. The CDR3 spells CASRQGTGNTIYF. DNA of the CDR3: TGTGCCAGCAGGCAGGGGACCGGAAACACCATATATTTT.

In this sample, this clone turned up a few times. The gene calls are TRBV30 and TRBJ1-4; a possible D gene is TRBD1 (6 bases). The ends were cut back, 5 bases at V and 2 bases at J, with 9 bases in the middle. The germline V gene encodes CDR1 GTSNPN and CDR2 SVGIG (reference sequence). The CDR3 consists of 13 residues. CDR3 DNA: TGTGCCTGGTCAGGGGTTACTAATGAAAAACTGTTTTTT. This sequence encodes CAWSGVTNEKLFF.

With regard to this clone: The junction departs from the called germline gene at one end, perhaps through a read error. The chain combines TRBV7-7 with TRBJ2-5; D may be TRBD2 (7 bases). Germline V gene data show CDR1 as SSHAT and CDR2 as FNYEAQ (reference sequence). This CDR3 region has 13 residues. The CDR3 DNA sequence: TGTGCTAGCAGCGGGGACATCCAAGAGACCCAGTACTTC. It translates to CASSGDIQETQYF.

V gene TRBV28 combines with J gene TRBJ1-4; D might be TRBD1 (6 bases). Trimming took off 6 bases at V and 3 bases at J, with 14 bases between the two ends. The CDR3 is 15 residues long. CDR1 MDHEN and CDR2 SYDVKM come from the germline V gene. CDR3 residues: CASSAQGEANEKLFF. The DNA for the CDR3 is TGTGCCAGCAGCGCACAGGGCGAGGCTAATGAAAAACTGTTTTTT.

J is TRBJ2-3 and V is TRBV7-2, with D perhaps TRBD2 (5 bases). The V gene's germline CDR1 is SGHTA and CDR2 FQGNSA. Trimming pared 7 bases from V and 0 bases from J, leaving 14 bases between. The CDR3 contains 15 residues. The CDR3: CASTRTWTSTDTQYF. The CDR3 DNA follows: TGTGCCAGCACACGTACATGGACTAGCACAGATACGCAGTATTTT.

This clone showed up just a few times. The V gene is TRBV28, the J gene TRBJ1-5; tentative D call: TRBD1 (6 bases). V lost 3 bases and J 1 base, leaving 10 bases between the germline ends. This CDR3 spans 15 amino acids. Germline assignment: CDR1 MDHEN and CDR2 SYDVKM. The chain's CDR3 is CASSFRGISNQPQHF. The DNA for the CDR3 is TGTGCCAGCAGTTTCAGGGGTATCAGCAATCAGCCCCAGCATTTT.

The genes are TRBV19 and TRBJ1-1, with TRBD1 as a possible D gene (6 bases). V shed 5 bases and J shed 5 bases, with 15 bases lying between them. CDR1 LNHDA and CDR2 SQIVND come from the germline V gene (reference sequence). The CDR3 is 14 residues long. Here the CDR3 DNA reads TGTGCCAGTAGTCCCCGGACAGTTAAGACTGAAGCTTTCTTT. It translates to CASSPRTVKTEAFF.

J is TRBJ1-1 and V is TRBV28; D possibly corresponds to TRBD1 (5 bases). The germline V and J ends were trimmed by 3 bases and 4 bases, with 12 bases remaining between them. Looked up from germline, CDR1 is MDHEN and CDR2 is SYDVKM. The CDR3 runs 14 residues. Here the CDR3 reads CASSFPGGSTEAFF. In DNA, the CDR3 is TGTGCCAGCAGTTTTCCGGGGGGGAGCACTGAAGCTTTCTTT.

As for this clone: Other DNA variants within this sample encode the same CDR3. The rearrangement uses TRBV5-4 and TRBJ2-7; D gene uncertain. Trimming stripped 0 bases from V and 6 bases from J, with 7 bases between. Per germline, CDR1 SGHNT and CDR2 YYREEE (reference sequence). This CDR3 has 12 amino acids. The CDR3 loop is CASSLDSSEQYF. As DNA, the CDR3 is TGTGCCAGCAGCTTGGATTCTTCCGAGCAGTACTTC.

The V call is TRBV6-5, the J call TRBJ2-7; tentatively, D is TRBD1 (5 bases). This CDR3 has 16 amino acids. V lost 2 bases to trimming and J lost 0 bases, with 14 bases between them. Germline CDR1 and CDR2: MNHEY and SVGAGI. The CDR3: CASSYGKGNPSYEQYF. In DNA form, the CDR3 reads TGTGCCAGCAGTTACGGGAAGGGGAACCCCTCCTACGAGCAGTACTTC.

The rearrangement uses TRBV11-2 and TRBJ1-1; D is possibly TRBD1 (5 bases). The CDR3 length is 11 residues. Germline V gene data show CDR1 as SGHAT and CDR2 as FQNNGV. V was pared by 6 bases and J by 5 bases, with 7 bases between. As DNA, the CDR3 is TGTGCCAGCAGACGGGGGACTGAAGCTTTCTTT. Its protein product is CASRRGTEAFF.

The rearrangement links TRBV9 to TRBJ1-2; D is undetermined. V was cut by 4 bases and J by 6 bases, with 19 bases left in between. Germline loops: CDR1 SGDLS, CDR2 YYNGEE. This CDR3 has 15 residues. The CDR3 region has the DNA TGTGCCAGCAGCTTCCGGAGTCTACCAAAAGATGGCTACACCTTC. Residues: CASSFRSLPKDGYTF.

The chain recombines TRBV6-5 with TRBJ2-1, with 9 bases matching TRBD2. Germline CDR1 MNHEY, CDR2 SVGAGI. The CDR3 is made up of 13 amino acids. The junction had 6 bases not matched to a gene; V was cut back by 8 bases and J by 7 bases. The CDR3 here is CASSSSGKNEQFF. The CDR3 coding sequence is TGTGCCAGCTCGTCTAGCGGGAAGAATGAGCAGTTCTTC.

V usage is TRBV6-5 and J usage is TRBJ2-5; no firm D call. This CDR3 is built from 11 residues. Trimming stripped 5 bases from V and 7 bases from J, with 8 bases between. Germline CDR1 reads MNHEY; CDR2 reads SVGAGI. The CDR3 DNA is TGTGCCAGCAGTCCAGACTCGACCCAGTACTTC. This encodes CASSPDSTQYF.